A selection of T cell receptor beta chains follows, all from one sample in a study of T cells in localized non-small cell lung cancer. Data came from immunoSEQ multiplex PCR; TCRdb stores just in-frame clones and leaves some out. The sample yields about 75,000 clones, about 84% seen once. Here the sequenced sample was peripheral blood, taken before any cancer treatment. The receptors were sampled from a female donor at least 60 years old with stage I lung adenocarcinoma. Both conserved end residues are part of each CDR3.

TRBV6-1 CASTTGYYGYTF
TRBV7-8 CASSRTGNGELFF
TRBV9 CASSPRLAGGPETQYF
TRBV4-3 CASSQVKGNYEQYF
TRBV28 CASSLAGPLLLAKNIQYF
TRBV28 CASSLGTGWGAIQYF
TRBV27 CASSWRRNTEAFF
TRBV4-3 CASSQAGGGLVSGEQFF
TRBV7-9 CASSPGGYTEAFF
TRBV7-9 CASSYLGLNEQYF
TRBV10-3 CAISESRGPSSGNTIYF
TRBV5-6 CASRGEGPSNQPQHF
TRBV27 CASRMNTQQDQPQHF
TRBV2 CASSDLRQGADTEAFF
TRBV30 CAWSRGGGLGTGELFF
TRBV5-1 CASSPGQLVPSGNTIYF
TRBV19 CASRTGYTF
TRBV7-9 CASSSFDRKLSYEQYF
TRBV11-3 CASSTGTKYNEQFF
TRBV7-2 CASSPRGATSGGAGYEQYF
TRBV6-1 CASSVGGSYNEQFF
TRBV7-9 CASKKGQGQETQYF
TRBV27 CASSFQGMAMNTEAFF
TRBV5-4 CASSPGLAITDTQYF
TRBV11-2 CASSLGTGTDTQYF
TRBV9 CASSAGLNTEAFF
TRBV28 CASSAGTGYGYTF
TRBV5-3 CARSLLGAPLRKPQHF
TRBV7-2 CASSLVGAGRETQYF
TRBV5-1 CASSLGQRFDYGYTF
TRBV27 CASTPGGFTDTQYF
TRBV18 CASSPSGEKLFF
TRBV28 CASRRDSVAYNEQFF
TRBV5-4 CASSSKRFNTEAFF
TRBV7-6 CASSLEAGPNYEQYF
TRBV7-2 CATAPQRVTGELFF
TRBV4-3 CASSQRATTNTGELFF
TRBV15 CATSRDHFGRGPSTGELFF
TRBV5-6 CASSSRDLGISYNEQFF
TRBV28 CASSFRRYAEAFF
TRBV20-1 CSVIQGFEQYF
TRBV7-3 CASARGVNSGNTGELFF
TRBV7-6 CASSLIQETQYF
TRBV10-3 CAISVRENEQFF
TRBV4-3 CASSQDTPQGVVDGYTF
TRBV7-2 CASSLQGYGYTF